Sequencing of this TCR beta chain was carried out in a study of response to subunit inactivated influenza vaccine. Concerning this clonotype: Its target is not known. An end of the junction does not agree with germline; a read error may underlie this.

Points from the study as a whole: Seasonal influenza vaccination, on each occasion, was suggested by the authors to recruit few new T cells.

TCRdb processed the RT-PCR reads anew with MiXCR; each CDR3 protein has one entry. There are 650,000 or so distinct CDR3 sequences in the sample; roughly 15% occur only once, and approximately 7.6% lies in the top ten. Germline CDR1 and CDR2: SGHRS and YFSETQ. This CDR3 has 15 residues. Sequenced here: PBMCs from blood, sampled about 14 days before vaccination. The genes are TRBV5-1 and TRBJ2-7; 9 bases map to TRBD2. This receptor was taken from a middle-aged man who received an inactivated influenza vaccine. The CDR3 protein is CASSPSVASGDEHYF. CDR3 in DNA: TGCGCCAGCAGCCCCAGTGTGGCTAGCGGGGACGAGCACTACTTC.